One TCR beta chain is described in this entry. No antigen is known for it. Amplification used 60 Vbeta primers and 13 Jbeta primers. Using immunoSEQ multiplex PCR, the repertoire was profiled, and TCRdb retains in-frame clones only, with some absent. The data contain more than 150,000 clones, over 80% of them singletons. V was pared by 0 bases and J by 4 bases, with 22 bases between. In germline, CDR1 is SGDLS, CDR2 YYNGEE. The CDR3 sequence is 18 residues long. The data stem from a study of cytomegalovirus exposure and HLA in healthy donors. On the study more broadly: Earlier sequencing of 150 million to 200 million T cells yielded around 120 million unique TCR beta sequences. General study results and limits: TCR beta sequences numbering some 17,000 were associated with HLA alleles at 0.05 false discovery rate in a later analysis.

The TCR originated in a man aged 35 to 55 in good health and CMV-seronegative. The V and J genes are TRBV9 and TRBJ1-2, with no clear D. The material sequenced was PBMCs. The CDR3 here is CASSVGLPLGVVVYGYTF. In DNA, the CDR3 is TGTGCCAGCAGCGTAGGACTCCCACTCGGGGTTGTCGTCTATGGCTACACCTTC.